The rows below give T cell receptor beta chains drawn from one sample of a study of T cells in Graves' hyperthyroidism and ophthalmopathy. TCRdb re-called the multiplex PCR reads with MiXCR, one entry per CDR3 protein. The sample lists approximately 640,000 distinct CDR3 sequences, 45% occurring once. Source material: peripheral blood or thyroid tissue (not recorded which). The receptors shown here come from an adult man with Graves' disease, either hyperthyroidism or ophthalmopathy (not recorded which). The CDR3 runs from the conserved cysteine through the conserved F or W. A D gene is named only where the DNA matches it firmly. For some rows the clone size is stated as once, few or many, or as a class when expanded; others skip it.

size | J | D | V | CDR3 | DNA
many | TRBJ1-1 | TRBD1 | TRBV2 | CASRSDRGPGTEAFF | TGTGCCAGCAGATCGGACAGGGGGCCGGGTACTGAAGCTTTCTTT
many | TRBJ2-7 | . | TRBV29-1 | CSVTRGSYEQYF | TGCAGCGTTACCCGGGGCTCCTACGAGCAGTACTTC
. | TRBJ1-5 | TRBD1 | TRBV12-3/TRBV12-4 | CASSPGSGTGAGNQPQHF | TGTGCCAGCAGTCCTGGATCCGGCACAGGGGCAGGGAATCAGCCCCAGCATTTT
. | TRBJ2-6 | . | TRBV10-3 | CASSDGVSGANVLTF | TGTGCCAGCAGTGATGGGGTCTCTGGGGCCAACGTCCTGACTTTC
. | TRBJ2-5 | TRBD2 | TRBV7-8 | CASSLDGTRQETQYF | TGTGCCAGCAGCTTAGACGGGACTAGACAAGAGACCCAGTACTTC
. | TRBJ1-5 | . | TRBV10-3 | CAIRAGSGYQPQHF | TGTGCCATCAGAGCAGGGTCAGGTTATCAGCCCCAGCATTTT
. | TRBJ1-4 | . | TRBV24-1 | CATSDTGAPEEKLFF | TGTGCCACCAGTGATACGGGGGCTCCGGAGGAAAAACTGTTTTTT
. | TRBJ1-1 | . | TRBV11-2 | CASSQPTGHPNTEAFF | TGTGCCAGCAGTCAGCCAACGGGACACCCGAACACTGAAGCTTTCTTT
. | TRBJ2-7 | TRBD2 | TRBV12-3/TRBV12-4 | CASSRLAGGHEQYF | TGTGCCAGCAGCCGACTAGCGGGAGGGCACGAGCAGTACTTC
few | TRBJ2-7 | TRBD2 | TRBV20-1 | CSAKSGTILEQYF | TGCAGTGCTAAGTCCGGGACTATCCTCGAGCAGTACTTC
. | TRBJ2-2 | TRBD2 | TRBV19 | CASNPSSGGSNTGELFF | TGTGCCAGTAACCCCTCGAGCGGGGGGTCGAACACCGGGGAGCTGTTTTTT
. | TRBJ1-1 | . | TRBV4-1 | CASSQGELTDTEAFF | TGCGCCAGCAGCCAAGGGGAGCTGACAGACACTGAAGCTTTCTTT
few | TRBJ2-5 | . | TRBV20-1 | CSASRQGGTKETQYF | TGCAGTGCTAGCCGCCAGGGCGGAACCAAGGAGACCCAGTACTTC
many | TRBJ2-6 | . | TRBV2 | CASSERDAGANVLTF | TGTGCCAGCAGTGAACGGGACGCTGGGGCCAACGTCCTGACTTTC
. | TRBJ1-5 | . | TRBV29-1 | CSVGPGNQPQHF | TGCAGCGTGGGACCGGGTAATCAGCCCCAGCATTTT
. | TRBJ1-3 | . | TRBV6-6 | CASSVVRGSGNTIYF | TGTGCCAGCAGTGTGGTCAGGGGCTCTGGAAACACCATATATTTT
few | TRBJ2-7 | . | TRBV7-8 | CASSQDTGSSYEQYF | TGTGCCAGCAGCCAAGATACGGGCAGCTCCTACGAGCAGTACTTC
many | TRBJ1-4 | . | TRBV7-9 | CASRPDSEKLFF | TGTGCCAGCAGACCGGACAGCGAAAAACTGTTTTTT
. | TRBJ1-3 | TRBD1 | TRBV15 | CATSRTGGIGNTIYF | TGTGCCACCAGCAGGACAGGGGGCATTGGAAACACCATATATTTT
. | TRBJ2-2 | . | TRBV5-1 | CASTLQGRPGELFF | TGCGCCAGCACCTTACAGGGACGTCCCGGGGAGCTGTTTTTT
few | TRBJ1-5 | TRBD1 | TRBV6-5 | CASSGDRTHSNQPQHF | TGTGCCAGCAGCGGGGACAGAACCCATAGCAATCAGCCCCAGCATTTT
many | TRBJ2-7 | . | TRBV15 | CATSRDLQGEQYF | TGTGCCACCAGCAGAGATCTTCAGGGCGAGCAGTACTTC
many | TRBJ1-6 | . | TRBV7-6 | CASSLGRYNSPLHF | TGTGCCAGCAGCTTAGGACGGTATAATTCACCCCTCCACTTT
. | TRBJ1-4 | . | TRBV7-2 | CASTGGQPNEKLFF | TGTGCCAGCACGGGCGGACAGCCTAATGAAAAACTGTTTTTT
few | TRBJ1-1 | . | TRBV2 | CASPAKDMKDGAFF | TGTGCCAGCCCTGCAAAGGACATGAAGGATGGGGCTTTCTTT
many | TRBJ1-6 | TRBD1 | TRBV25-1 | CASRMTGGNSPLHF | TGTGCCAGCAGAATGACAGGGGGTAATTCACCCCTCCACTTT
. | TRBJ2-7 | . | TRBV20-1 | CSANRALLSYEQYF | TGCAGTGCTAATCGGGCTCTGCTCTCCTACGAGCAGTACTTC
. | TRBJ2-7 | TRBD1 | TRBV29-1 | CSVELRDRGDYEQYF | TGCAGCGTTGAATTGCGGGACAGGGGGGACTACGAGCAGTACTTC
. | TRBJ1-2 | TRBD1 | TRBV20-1 | CSARNDRDVHGYTF | TGCAGTGCTAGGAATGACAGGGACGTTCATGGCTACACCTTC
few | TRBJ1-5 | TRBD1 | TRBV7-9 | CASSHFTGGASNQPQHF | TGTGCCAGCAGCCATTTCACAGGGGGTGCGAGCAATCAGCCCCAGCATTTT
. | TRBJ1-2 | . | TRBV19 | CASSIDRGAPTASDYTF | TGTGCCAGTAGTATAGATCGGGGCGCGCCAACAGCGTCCGACTACACCTTC
. | TRBJ2-7 | TRBD2 | TRBV2 | CASRHPGTSEKQYF | TGTGCCAGCAGACACCCCGGGACTAGCGAGAAGCAGTACTTC
. | TRBJ2-7 | . | TRBV11-2 | CASRLGITGEQYF | TGTGCCAGCAGATTGGGAATAACAGGGGAGCAGTACTTC
many | TRBJ1-6 | . | TRBV7-2 | CASSADVQTPLHF | TGTGCCAGCAGCGCAGACGTCCAAACGCCCCTCCACTTT
many | TRBJ2-7 | . | TRBV7-9 | CASSKTDYEQYF | TGTGCCAGCAGCAAAACAGACTACGAGCAGTACTTC
many | TRBJ1-5 | TRBD1 | TRBV24-1 | CATSDATGANQPQHF | TGTGCCACCAGTGATGCGACAGGGGCCAATCAGCCCCAGCATTTT
. | TRBJ2-5 | TRBD2 | TRBV6-1 | CASSQGGRRETQYF | TGTGCCAGCAGCCAGGGCGGGAGGCGAGAGACCCAGTACTTC